Listed below are T cell receptor beta chains from one sample, sequenced in a study of T cells expressing NK-cell markers. No DNA is given; TCRdb re-called the 5' RACE reads and lists each CDR3 protein once. This sample contains 250,000 to 300,000 distinct CDR3 sequences. Input material: blood T cells: a sorted CD56 or NKG2C T cell subset, CD4+ or CD8+ T cells, or bulk PBMC T cells (not recorded which). All receptors come from a man aged 18 to 30 in good health. Both conserved end residues are part of each CDR3. Fields, in order: V gene, J gene, CDR3 protein.

>TRBV12-3/TRBV12-4|TRBJ1-5
CASRGTFPGQPQHF
>TRBV5-1|TRBJ1-5
CASSAGGMGNQPQHF
>TRBV5-4|TRBJ2-5
CASSLSGVETQYF
>TRBV20-1|TRBJ1-5
CSATPGVPSTNSNQPQHF
>TRBV10-3|TRBJ2-5
CAISESREGQTQYF
>TRBV7-2|TRBJ2-2
CASRDRMNTGELFF
>TRBV12-3/TRBV12-4|TRBJ2-1
CASSSGGGQFF
>TRBV12-3/TRBV12-4|TRBJ2-5
CASSHTLQETQYF
>TRBV12-3/TRBV12-4|TRBJ2-6
CASGIQAFNVLTF
>TRBV3-1|TRBJ1-1
CASSLTGDEAFF
>TRBV6-2/TRBV6-3|TRBJ2-3
CASSYVGGTDTQYF
>TRBV6-4|TRBJ2-3
CASSDSPLAATTDTQYF
>TRBV5-1|TRBJ2-1
CASSLDEGEQFF
>TRBV7-2|TRBJ2-2
CASSLGQGANTGELFF
>TRBV11-2|TRBJ2-2
CASSSSGSFTGELFF
>TRBV12-3/TRBV12-4|TRBJ2-2
CASRSGTQHGELFF